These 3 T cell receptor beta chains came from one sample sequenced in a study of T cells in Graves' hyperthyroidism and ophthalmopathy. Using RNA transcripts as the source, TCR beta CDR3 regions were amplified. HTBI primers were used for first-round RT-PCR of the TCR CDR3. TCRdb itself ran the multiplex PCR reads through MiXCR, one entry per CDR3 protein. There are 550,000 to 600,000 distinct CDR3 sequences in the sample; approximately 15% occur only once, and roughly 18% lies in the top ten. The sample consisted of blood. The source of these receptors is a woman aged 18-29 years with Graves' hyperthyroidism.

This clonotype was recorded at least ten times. CDR3 amino acids: CSVGASGRSDTQYF. CDR3 nucleotides: TGCAGCGTTGGGGCTAGCGGGAGATCGGATACGCAGTATTTT. The chain joins TRBV29-1 to TRBJ2-3; 10 bases are shared with TRBD2. The CDR3 runs to 14 residues. Germline assignment: CDR1 SQVTM and CDR2 ANQGSEA. Losses at the gene ends were 4 bases for V and 6 bases for J; bases not matched to a gene: 7.

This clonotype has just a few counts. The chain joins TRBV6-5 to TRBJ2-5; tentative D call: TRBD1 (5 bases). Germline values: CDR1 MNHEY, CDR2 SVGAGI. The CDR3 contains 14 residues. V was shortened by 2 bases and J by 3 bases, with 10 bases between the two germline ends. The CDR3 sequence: CASSYGGREETQYF. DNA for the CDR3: TGTGCCAGCAGTTACGGCGGCAGGGAAGAGACCCAGTACTTC.

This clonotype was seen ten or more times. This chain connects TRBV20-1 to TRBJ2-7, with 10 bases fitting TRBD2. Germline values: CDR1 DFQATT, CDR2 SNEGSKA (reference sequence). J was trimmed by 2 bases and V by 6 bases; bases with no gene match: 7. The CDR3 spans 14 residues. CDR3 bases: TGCAGTGCCAGGGGGACTAGCGTTGCCTACGAGCAGTACTTC. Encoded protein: CSARGTSVAYEQYF.